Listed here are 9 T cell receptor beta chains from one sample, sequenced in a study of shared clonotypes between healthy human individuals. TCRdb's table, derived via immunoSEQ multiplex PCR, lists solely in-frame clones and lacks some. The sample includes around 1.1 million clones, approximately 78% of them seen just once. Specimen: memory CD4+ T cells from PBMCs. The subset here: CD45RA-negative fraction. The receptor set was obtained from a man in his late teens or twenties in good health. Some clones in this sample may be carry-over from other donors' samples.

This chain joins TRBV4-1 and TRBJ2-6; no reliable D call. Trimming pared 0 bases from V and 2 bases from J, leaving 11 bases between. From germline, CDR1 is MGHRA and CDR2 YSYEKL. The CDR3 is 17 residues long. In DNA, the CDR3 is TGCGCCAGCAGCCAAGATCGGGCAGACCCTGGGGCCAACGTCCTGACTTTC. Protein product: CASSQDRADPGANVLTF.

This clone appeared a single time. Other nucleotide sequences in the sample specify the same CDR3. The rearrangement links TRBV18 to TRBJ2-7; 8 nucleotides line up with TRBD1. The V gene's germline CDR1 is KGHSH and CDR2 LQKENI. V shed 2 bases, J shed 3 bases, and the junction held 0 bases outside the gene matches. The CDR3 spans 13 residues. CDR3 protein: CASSPGTGYEQYF. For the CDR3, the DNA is TGTGCCAGCTCACCAGGGACAGGCTACGAGCAGTACTTC.

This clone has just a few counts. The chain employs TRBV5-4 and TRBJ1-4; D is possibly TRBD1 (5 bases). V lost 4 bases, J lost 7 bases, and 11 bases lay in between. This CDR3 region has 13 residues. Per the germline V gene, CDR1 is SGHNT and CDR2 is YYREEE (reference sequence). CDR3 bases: TGTGCCAGCAGCCAAGACCAGGGTGAAAAACTGTTTTTT. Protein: CASSQDQGEKLFF.

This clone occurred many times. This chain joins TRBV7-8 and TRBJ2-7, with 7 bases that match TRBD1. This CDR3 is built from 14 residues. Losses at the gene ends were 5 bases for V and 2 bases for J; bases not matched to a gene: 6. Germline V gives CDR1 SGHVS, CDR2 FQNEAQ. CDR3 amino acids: CASSTGDRAYEQYF. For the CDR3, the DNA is TGTGCCAGCAGCACAGGAGACAGGGCCTACGAGCAGTACTTC.

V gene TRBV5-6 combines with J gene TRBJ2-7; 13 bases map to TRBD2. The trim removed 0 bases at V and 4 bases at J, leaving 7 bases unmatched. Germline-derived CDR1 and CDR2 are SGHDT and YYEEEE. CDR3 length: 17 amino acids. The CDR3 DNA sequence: TGTGCCAGCAGCTTGGCCTGGACTAGCGGGAGTGTGTACGAGCAGTACTTC. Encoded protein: CASSLAWTSGSVYEQYF.

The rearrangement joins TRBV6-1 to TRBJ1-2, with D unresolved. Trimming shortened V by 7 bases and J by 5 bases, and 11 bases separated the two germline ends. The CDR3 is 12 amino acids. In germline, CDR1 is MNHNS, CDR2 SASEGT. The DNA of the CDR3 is TGTGCCAGCATTGTAGGTAGTTATGGCTACACCTTC. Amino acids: CASIVGSYGYTF.

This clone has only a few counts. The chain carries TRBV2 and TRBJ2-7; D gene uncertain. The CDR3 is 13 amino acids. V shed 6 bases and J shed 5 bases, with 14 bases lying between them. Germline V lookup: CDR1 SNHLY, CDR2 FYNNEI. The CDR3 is CASRQLSQDEQYF. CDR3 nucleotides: TGTGCCAGCAGGCAACTTTCGCAGGACGAGCAGTACTTC.

CDR3 sequence: CASSLGLAEAYNEQFF. Here the CDR3 DNA reads TGCGCCAGCAGCTTGGGTCTAGCCGAAGCCTACAATGAGCAGTTCTTC. V gene TRBV5-1 combines with J gene TRBJ2-1, with D maybe TRBD2 (5 bases). Germline V CDR1 and CDR2: SGHRS, YFSETQ. V was clipped by 0 bases and J by 2 bases, with 12 bases between them. The CDR3 runs 16 residues. Full variable domain (missing parts from reference TRBV5-1 and TRBJ2-1): KAGVTQTPRYLIKTRGQQVTLSCSPISGHRSVSWYQQTPGQGLQFLFEYFSETQRNKGNFPGRFSGRQFSNSRSEMNVSTLELGDSALYLCASSLGLAEAYNEQFFGPGTRLTVL.

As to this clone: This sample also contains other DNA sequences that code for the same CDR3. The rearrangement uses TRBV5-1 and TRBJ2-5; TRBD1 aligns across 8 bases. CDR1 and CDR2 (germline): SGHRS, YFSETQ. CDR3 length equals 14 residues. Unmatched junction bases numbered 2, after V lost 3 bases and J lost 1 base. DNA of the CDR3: TGCGCCAGCAGCTCGGGACAGGTCCAAGAGACCCAGTACTTC. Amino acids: CASSSGQVQETQYF.